These 8 T cell receptor beta chains share one sample of origin, sequenced in a study of human thymus T cells. Thymus specimens were resections from corrective heart surgery. Here immunoSEQ multiplex PCR was the method, and the copy in TCRdb shows in-frame clones only, minus some. The top ten hold 0.02% to 0.03% of the sample, which has some 120,000 clones, around 94% seen once. The sample comprised thymus tissue. The receptors were gathered from a boy younger than two with a congenital heart defect but otherwise immunologically healthy.

The rearrangement links TRBV29-1 to TRBJ2-7, with 7 bases lining up with TRBD2. Trimming cost V 4 bases and J 6 bases; bases outside gene matches: 12. The CDR3 length is 14 residues. Looked up from germline, CDR1 is SQVTM and CDR2 is ANQGSEA. CDR3 DNA sequence: TGCAGCGTTGTCCACCCTAGGGAGGGAACCGAGCAGTACTTC. Its protein product is CSVVHPREGTEQYF.

The chain uses TRBV11-2 and TRBJ1-4; D not resolved. Trimming removed 5 bases at V and 2 bases at J, with 12 bases between. The CDR3 extends over 15 amino acids. The germline CDR1 and CDR2 sequences are SGHAT and FQNNGV. The CDR3 protein is CASSALGSTNEKLFF. CDR3 DNA: TGTGCCAGCAGCGCGCTCGGGTCTACTAATGAAAAACTGTTTTTT.

The table lists this clone with a count of one. The V gene is TRBV15, the J gene TRBJ2-1, with 9 nucleotides matching TRBD2. The CDR3 loop spans 17 amino acids. The V gene's germline CDR1 is LNHNV and CDR2 YYDKDF (reference sequence). Trimming removed 2 bases from V and 4 bases from J; junction bases left unmatched: 9. CDR3 sequence: CATSRRLAGRSYNEQFF. CDR3 DNA sequence: TGTGCCACCAGCAGACGCCTAGCGGGGAGATCATACAATGAGCAGTTCTTC.

This chain joins TRBV4-1 and TRBJ2-5; the D gene could be TRBD1 or TRBD2 (5 bases each). Between the trimmed V and J ends, which lost 1 base and 5 bases, there was a span of 17 bases. The CDR3 length is 16 residues. CDR1 is MGHRA, CDR2 YSYEKL, per germline. The CDR3 is CASSQGDLSEGETQYF. CDR3 DNA: TGCGCCAGCAGCCAAGGGGATCTTTCTGAGGGGGAGACCCAGTACTTC.

The chain employs TRBV15 and TRBJ2-5; no clear D. The V end lost 0 bases, the J end lost 2 bases, and 13 bases lay between the germline ends. Per germline, CDR1 LNHNV and CDR2 YYDKDF (reference sequence). The CDR3 sequence is 16 residues long. The CDR3 DNA reads TGTGCCACCAGCAGAGATGGGGAAGTGAGGCAAGAGACCCAGTACTTC. Amino acid sequence: CATSRDGEVRQETQYF.

V is TRBV4-1 and J is TRBJ1-1, with a tentative D call TRBD1 (5 bases). Germline V gene data show CDR1 as MGHRA and CDR2 as YSYEKL. Trimming left V 1 base short and J 6 bases short, with 18 bases between. The CDR3 is 16 amino acids. The CDR3 region has the DNA TGCGCCAGCAGCCAAGGGGGCAAGGGTCAGCTCGCTGAAGCTTTCTTT. Amino acid sequence: CASSQGGKGQLAEAFF.

This chain connects TRBV4-3 to TRBJ1-1; 9 positions agree with TRBD1. V lost 3 bases, J lost 1 base, and 12 bases stayed unmatched. The CDR3 has 18 amino acids. CDR1 LGHNA and CDR2 YSLEER come from the germline V gene. The CDR3: CASSHNVPGQGSNTEAFF. CDR3 sequence (DNA): TGCGCCAGCAGCCACAACGTCCCGGGACAGGGCTCGAACACTGAAGCTTTCTTT.

This sequence joins TRBV25-1 and TRBJ2-1; 7 bases match TRBD2. Germline values: CDR1 MGHDK, CDR2 SYGVNS. The V segment lost 4 bases and the J segment 3 bases; nucleotides outside the gene matches: 12. This CDR3 region has 17 residues. CDR3 sequence: CASSGSGVRSLYNEQFF. The CDR3 DNA reads TGTGCCAGCAGTGGGAGCGGGGTCAGAAGCCTCTACAATGAGCAGTTCTTC.